What follows is one TCR beta chain and its context. Its antigen is not identified. This record comes from a study of T cell responses to AZD1222 COVID-19 vaccine. Some clones are missing from TCRdb's copy, which holds only in-frame ones; the method was immunoSEQ multiplex PCR. This sample has tens of thousands of clones, with around nine tenths found just once. Study-wide results and limits: Most donors were white British and more were female, and clonal diversity was possibly underestimated. Reportedly, nearly half the spike-specific TCRs target unmutated variant regions. After two AZD1222 doses, spike-specific TCR breadth and depth rose versus day 0.

The J segment lost 2 bases and the V segment lost 8 bases, leaving 7 bases of the junction unmatched. Germline loops: CDR1 SGHTS, CDR2 YDEGEE. The CDR3 spans 13 residues. The material sequenced was peripheral blood, taken 28 days after the second AZD1222 dose. This TCR derives from an adult who received the AZD1222 COVID-19 vaccine. V and J are TRBV5-8 and TRBJ2-7; 7 bases map to TRBD1. CDR3 sequence reads: CASRDSVTYEQYF. The CDR3 DNA reads as TGTGCCAGTAGGGACAGTGTTACCTACGAGCAGTACTTC.